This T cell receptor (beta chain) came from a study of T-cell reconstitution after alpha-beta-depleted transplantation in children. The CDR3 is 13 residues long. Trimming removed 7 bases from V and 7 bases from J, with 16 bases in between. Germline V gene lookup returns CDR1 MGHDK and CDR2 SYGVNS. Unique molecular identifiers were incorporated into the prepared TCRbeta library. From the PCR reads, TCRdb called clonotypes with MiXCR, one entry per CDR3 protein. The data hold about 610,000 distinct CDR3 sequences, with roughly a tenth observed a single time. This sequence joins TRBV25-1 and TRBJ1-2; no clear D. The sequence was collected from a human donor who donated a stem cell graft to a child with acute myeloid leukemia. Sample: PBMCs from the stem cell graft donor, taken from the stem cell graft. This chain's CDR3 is CASTASNSGGYTF. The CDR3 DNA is TGTGCCAGCACAGCTTCGAACTCCGGTGGCTACACCTTC.